Shown below are 15 T cell receptor beta chains from a single sample sequenced in a study of T cells after yellow fever vaccination. MiXCR, run by TCRdb on the 5' RACE reads, gives a single entry per CDR3 protein. Among 550,000 or so distinct CDR3 sequences listed, around 21% were seen once. The sequencing here drew on PBMCs, taken 15 days after the yellow fever booster vaccination. The receptor set was obtained from a man aged 25-45 years who received the YFV17D yellow fever vaccine.

The chain recombines TRBV4-2 with TRBJ2-7, with TRBD2 as a possible D gene (5 bases). CDR3 size: 14 residues. Between the trimmed V and J ends, which lost 2 bases and 2 bases, there was a span of 10 bases. The germline V gene encodes CDR1 LGHNA and CDR2 YNFKEQ. CDR3 nucleotides: TGTGCCAGCAGCCAACGTCCGGGAACCTACGAGCAGTACTTC. The encoded protein is CASSQRPGTYEQYF.

This clonotype has just a few counts. The chain has TRBV27 and TRBJ1-1; no definite D call. In germline, CDR1 is MNHEY, CDR2 SMNVEV (reference sequence). The V end lost 2 bases, the J end lost 0 bases, and 13 bases lay between the germline ends. This CDR3 contains 16 residues. CDR3 sequence: CASSLLSPPVNTEAFF. For the CDR3, the DNA is TGTGCCAGCAGTTTACTCTCCCCCCCGGTGAACACTGAAGCTTTCTTT.

V gene TRBV27 combines with J gene TRBJ2-1; 7 positions agree with TRBD1. The CDR3 runs 15 residues. Germline V CDR1 and CDR2: MNHEY, SMNVEV (reference sequence). V lost 3 bases and J lost 6; bases outside the gene matches: 8. CDR3 coding DNA: TGTGCCAGCAGTTTTGACAGGGCCTCTTCCAATGAGCAGTTCTTC. Protein sequence: CASSFDRASSNEQFF.

About this clonotype itself: Mismatch with germline at one junction end may stem from a read error. This chain connects TRBV29-1 to TRBJ2-3, with D perhaps TRBD1 or TRBD2 (5 bases each). The CDR3 contains 13 residues. In germline, CDR1 is SQVTM, CDR2 ANQGSEA. The CDR3, as DNA: TGCAGCGTTGACAGGGAGATCACAGATACGCTGTATTTT. Its translation is CSVDREITDTLYF.

This rearrangement joins TRBV4-1 to TRBJ2-1, with unresolved D. CDR3 length: 17 amino acids. Germline V lookup: CDR1 MGHRA, CDR2 YSYEKL. The ends were cut back, 7 bases at V and 1 base at J, with 20 bases in the middle. For the CDR3, the DNA is TGCGCCAGCACTTCCAACGCTAACCTATTATCCTACAATGAGCAGTTCTTC. It encodes CASTSNANLLSYNEQFF.

This chain uses TRBV6-1 with TRBJ1-5; D is unclear. The germline V gene encodes CDR1 MNHNS and CDR2 SASEGT. V was cut by 7 bases and J by 6 bases, with 13 bases left in between. The CDR3 is 13 amino acids. The CDR3 nucleotides are TGTGCCAGCACCCCGGAGGGTTTTCAGCCCCAGCATTTT. Translating it yields CASTPEGFQPQHF.

J is TRBJ2-2 and V is TRBV6-5, with 11 bases aligning to TRBD2. V was clipped by 2 bases and J by 2 bases; unmatched bases: 4. Germline lookup yields CDR1 MNHEY and CDR2 SVGAGI. This CDR3 is built from 17 residues. In DNA, the CDR3 is TGTGCCAGCAGTTACGTAGCGGGAGGGCAAAACACCGGGGAGCTGTTTTTT. It translates to CASSYVAGGQNTGELFF.

In its sample, this clonotype was seen a few times. V gene TRBV11-2 combines with J gene TRBJ2-3; 7 bases are shared with TRBD1. Germline V gene data show CDR1 as SGHAT and CDR2 as FQNNGV. CDR3 size: 14 residues. J lost 8 bases, V lost 5 bases, and 10 bases had no gene match. The CDR3 loop reads CASSADLYRGTQYF. The CDR3 bases are TGTGCCAGCAGCGCGGACTTATACAGGGGTACGCAGTATTTT.

About this clonotype itself: A read error may explain this, as a much larger clone is one base away. V gene TRBV4-3 combines with J gene TRBJ2-3, with D unclear. The CDR3 length is 13 residues. Between the trimmed V and J ends, which lost 0 bases and 4 bases, there was a span of 5 bases. CDR1 is LGHNA, CDR2 YSLEER, per germline. The CDR3 spells CASSQDKADTQYF. CDR3 in DNA: TGCGCCAGCAGCCAAGATAAGGCAGATACGCAGTATTTT.

This chain connects TRBV4-3 to TRBJ2-3; perhaps TRBD2 as D (5 bases). The CDR3 sequence is 14 residues long. V gave up 1 base and J gave up 6 bases, with 11 bases separating them. In germline, CDR1 is LGHNA, CDR2 YSLEER. In DNA, the CDR3 is TGCGCCAGCAGCCAAGGGAGGATGGCGGATACGCAGTATTTT. Protein: CASSQGRMADTQYF.

The chain uses TRBV20-1 and TRBJ2-5; 10 nucleotides agree with TRBD1. Germline V lookup: CDR1 DFQATT, CDR2 SNEGSKA (reference sequence). V dropped 0 bases and J dropped 4; count of bases not matched to a gene: 14. The CDR3 runs to 18 residues. CDR3 protein: CSAREYTRDRGFRETQYF. The DNA for the CDR3 is TGCAGTGCTAGAGAATATACGCGGGACAGGGGTTTTAGAGAGACCCAGTACTTC.

This clonotype was seen only a few times. The V and J genes are TRBV12-3 or TRBV12-4 and TRBJ1-1, with unresolved D. The CDR3 covers 14 residues. V gave up 5 bases and J gave up 2 bases, with 12 bases separating them. The CDR3 here is CASSPYSLNTEAFF. The CDR3 DNA reads as TGTGCCAGCAGTCCCTACAGCCTTAACACTGAAGCTTTCTTT.

This clonotype was counted only a few times. The chain has TRBV20-1 and TRBJ2-7; D not resolved. The CDR3 extends over 12 amino acids. Trimming took 5 bases from V and 2 from J, leaving 10 bases between them. In germline, CDR1 is DFQATT, CDR2 SNEGSKA (reference sequence). The CDR3 DNA reads as TGCAGTGCTCAAGGGCCCACCTACGAGCAGTACTTC. As protein: CSAQGPTYEQYF.

The chain is built from TRBV2 and TRBJ2-7; D is unresolved. Germline V gene sequence: CDR1 SNHLY, CDR2 FYNNEI. CDR3 size: 14 residues. Trimming left V 3 bases short and J 2 bases short, with 11 bases between. The CDR3 bases are TGTGCCAGCAGTGACGGATTGCCCCCCTACGAGCAGTACTTC. Its translation is CASSDGLPPYEQYF.

CDR3 residues: CASSPRSSGGQETQYF. For the CDR3, the DNA is TGTGCCAGCAGCCCTCGGAGTAGCGGGGGCCAAGAGACCCAGTACTTC. The chain is built from TRBV5-4 and TRBJ2-5; TRBD2 matches 9 bases. The length of the CDR3 is 16 residues. Unmatched junction bases numbered 8, after V lost 4 bases and J lost 1 base. In germline, CDR1 is SGHNT, CDR2 YYREEE (reference sequence).